This T cell receptor (beta chain) emerged from a study of identical twins (dated by TCRdb to the mid-2010s). As for the study more broadly: The study deep-sequenced TCR alpha and beta repertoires from monozygotic twins, unrelated adults of various ages and cord blood to test whether fetal clonotypes persist. Replicate twin experiments were performed at different times using different library preparation protocols to rule out contamination.

Paper-wide results and their limitations: Compared with coincidental sharing between unrelated individuals, out-of-frame TCR alpha sequences shared between twins had an excess of sequences with low generation probability. The excess sharing between twins in beta out-of-frame sequences was weaker because fewer shared sequences reduced the signal-to-noise ratio. Conclusions relied on cross-sectional statistical analysis, since the same donors could not be followed over many years. Fewer insertions were carried by abundant cord blood beta clonotypes, a similar but weaker trend appeared in young adult naive repertoires, and no such trend appeared in memory repertoires. Invariant T cells such as MAIT and iNKT could partly confound zero-insertion analyses, although diverse VJ usage argued against such confounding for most clonotypes. In monozygotic twins, out-of-frame TCR alpha sharing was systematically underestimated by recombination models, although the models agreed with sharing between unrelated individuals.

This clonotype was counted many times. What this receptor recognizes is not known. Base-call qualities are not available, and no considerably larger clone is one nucleotide away. The library was made by 5' RACE. TCRdb records Illumina HiSeq 2000 as the sequencer. Template switching added a universal primer binding site, and the final cDNA carried a unique molecular identifier that allowed TCR cDNA molecules to be counted accurately. First-strand cDNA for TCR alpha and beta chains was synthesized from specific primers in the conserved constant-segment region. To control for contamination, every cDNA library was double barcoded, receiving both a SMART-Mk sample barcode and Illumina barcodes. TruSeq adapter sequences and Illumina sample barcodes were added in two successive PCR steps. The Illumina HiSeq platform was used with custom primers to sequence TCR alpha and beta cDNA libraries. In the authors' own workflow: Unique molecular identifiers were extracted from raw reads with MiGEC, and CDR3 positions were determined with MiXCR. For each individual, recombination models were inferred using an EM algorithm with the repgenHMM and IGoR tools. The analysis of shared clonotypes was done with the tcR package in R, with sharing normalized by the product of cloneset sizes. Out-of-frame nonproductive sequences were analyzed to study raw recombination free of thymic and clonal selection effects. Through fastp at Q25 and MiXCR, TCRdb rebuilt clones from the public reads, retaining in-frame beta chains. Identical CDR3 proteins give one entry, which carries the most common genes and DNA. These V and J calls are TCRdb output, not the study's own analysis. The sample table holds approximately 600,000 distinct CDR3 sequences, of which around a tenth were seen once. The ten biggest clones cover 2.5% to 3% of the sample.

Via the germline V gene, CDR1 is SGHTA and CDR2 FQGNSA. Trimming costs V 6 bases and J 4 bases, and their ends lie 8 bases apart. The CDR3 numbers 12 residues from cysteine through phenylalanine. The sequence is cut down to CDR3 DNA, 36 bases in frame from base 1. All donors were healthy Caucasians. The twin cohort comprised three pairs of female monozygotic twins, all aged about 18 to 30 years. Peripheral blood mononuclear cells were used as the source from which RNA for TCR libraries was isolated. These data also formed part of another study, on yellow fever vaccine responses in identical twins. As the second publication notes: According to the authors, in identical twins the way T cells responded to vaccination appeared partly convergent and partly personalized. The study precisely tracked vaccine-responding T cell clones in identical twins.

This sequence originates from a woman aged 18-29 years in good health. Specimen: PBMCs. The sequence is built from TRBV7-2 and TRBJ2-3; no confident D gene assignment can be made. The DNA is as follows: TGTGCCAGCAGAAACAAGCCAGATACGCAGTATTTT. This translates into CASRNKPDTQYF. With all but the CDR3 taken from the reference TRBV7-2 and TRBJ2-3 genes, the full variable domain is: GAGVSQSPSNKVTEKGKDVELRCDPISGHTALYWYRQSLGQGLEFLIYFQGNSAPDKSGLPSDRFSAERTGGSVSTLTIQRTQQEDSAVYLCASRNKPDTQYFGPGTRLTVL.